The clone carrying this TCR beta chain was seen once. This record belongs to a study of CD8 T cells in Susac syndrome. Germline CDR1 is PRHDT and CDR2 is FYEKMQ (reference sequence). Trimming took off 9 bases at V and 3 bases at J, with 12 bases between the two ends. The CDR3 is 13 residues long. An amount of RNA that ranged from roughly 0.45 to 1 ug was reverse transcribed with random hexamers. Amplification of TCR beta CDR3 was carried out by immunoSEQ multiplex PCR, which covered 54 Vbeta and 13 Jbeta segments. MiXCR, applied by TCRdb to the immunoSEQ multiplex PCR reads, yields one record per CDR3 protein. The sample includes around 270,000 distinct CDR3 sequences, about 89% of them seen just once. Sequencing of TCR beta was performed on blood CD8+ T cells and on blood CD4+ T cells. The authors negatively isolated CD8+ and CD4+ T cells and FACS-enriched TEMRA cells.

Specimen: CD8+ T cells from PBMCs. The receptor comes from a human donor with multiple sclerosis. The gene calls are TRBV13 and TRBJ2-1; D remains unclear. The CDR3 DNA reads TGTGCCAGTCAGGACCCCCTCTACAATGAGCAGTTCTTC. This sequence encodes CASQDPLYNEQFF. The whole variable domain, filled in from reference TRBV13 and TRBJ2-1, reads AAGVIQSPRHLIKEKRETATLKCYPIPRHDTVYWYQQGPGQDPQFLISFYEKMQSDKGSIPDRFSAQQFSDYHSELNMSSLELGDSALYFCASQDPLYNEQFFGPGTRLTVL.